This is a list of T cell receptor beta chains from one sample in a study of metastatic and nonmetastatic thyroid tumors. TCRdb ran MiXCR on the PCR reads. Of about 40,000 clones in the sample, roughly a sixth were seen once. Input material: blood. Receptors originate from a female donor with papillary thyroid cancer or a benign thyroid nodule (not recorded which). Some clones in this sample may be carry-over from other donors' samples. The CDR3 runs from the conserved cysteine through the conserved F or W. The D gene is left open where the match is weak. For some rows the clone size is stated as once, few or many, or as a class when expanded; others skip it.

j_call | v_call | clone_size | d_call | cdr3_aa | cdr3_nt
TRBJ1-6 | TRBV27 | medium-sized | . | CASSYPTGSPLHF | TGTGCCAGCAGTTACCCTACTGGGTCACCCCTCCACTTT
TRBJ1-6 | TRBV12-3/TRBV12-4 | . | . | CASSPNQIAPLHF | TGTGCCAGCTCACCAAACCAGATAGCCCCCCTCCACTTT
TRBJ1-1 | TRBV14 | many | . | CASSQDWSGEAFF | TGTGCCAGCAGCCAAGATTGGTCAGGGGAAGCTTTCTTT
TRBJ2-1 | TRBV9 | many | TRBD2 | CASSRIAGGYNEQFF | TGTGCCAGCAGCCGAATAGCGGGGGGGTACAATGAGCAGTTCTTC
TRBJ2-7 | TRBV6-1 | medium-sized | . | CASTAGSYEQYF | TGTGCCAGCACGGCAGGATCCTACGAGCAGTACTTC
TRBJ2-1 | TRBV20-1 | . | . | CSARDWSNEQFF | TGCAGTGCTAGAGATTGGAGCAATGAGCAGTTCTTC
TRBJ1-4 | TRBV6-5 | many | . | CASSYSNVAREKLFF | TGTGCCAGCAGTTACTCGAATGTCGCCAGAGAAAAACTGTTTTTT
TRBJ2-7 | TRBV12-3/TRBV12-4 | medium-sized | . | CASGSRGLSEQYF | TGTGCCAGCGGAAGCAGGGGTCTGAGCGAGCAGTACTTC
TRBJ2-5 | TRBV6-1 | many | TRBD1 | CASVGARGGGKTQYF | TGTGCCAGCGTTGGAGCCCGAGGGGGCGGCAAGACCCAGTACTTC
TRBJ1-5 | TRBV19 | . | TRBD1 | CANSVQGLSQHQHF | TGTGCCAATAGCGTACAGGGGTTGAGTCAGCACCAGCATTTT
TRBJ1-2 | TRBV10-3 | . | . | CAISDSGGGYTF | TGTGCCATCAGTGACTCTGGGGGTGGCTACACCTTC
TRBJ1-2 | TRBV7-2 | many | TRBD1 | CASSLGDRRSYGYTF | TGTGCCAGCAGCTTAGGGGACAGGCGGTCCTATGGCTACACCTTC
TRBJ2-3 | TRBV6-9 | many | TRBD2 | CASSYSRLAGYTDTQYF | TGTGCCAGCAGTTATTCAAGACTAGCGGGGTACACAGATACGCAGTATTTT
TRBJ1-1 | TRBV6-1 | . | . | CASRRGRVDTEAFF | TGTGCCAGCAGGCGGGGCCGTGTGGACACTGAAGCTTTCTTT
TRBJ2-2 | TRBV19 | few | . | CASARRSQNTVELLF | TGTGCCAGCGCCCGACGGAGCCAGAACACCGTGGAGCTGCTTTTT
TRBJ2-1 | TRBV7-6 | many | . | CASSPGTPFGQFF | TGTGCCAGCAGCCCCGGGACGCCCTTTGGGCAGTTCTTC
TRBJ2-7 | TRBV19 | . | . | CASIIRSSYDQYF | TGTGCCAGTATTATAAGAAGCTCCTACGATCAGTACTTC